The 4 T cell receptor beta chains below were found in one sample sequenced in a study of tumor-infiltrating lymphocytes in localized non-small cell lung cancer. The method was immunoSEQ multiplex PCR; TCRdb's version includes in-frame clones alone and lacks a portion of them. The sample records about 6,700 clones, about 79% being singletons. Sequencing was performed on uninvolved lung tissue not adjacent to the tumor. The receptors come from a human donor with non-small cell lung cancer.

The rearrangement links TRBV25-1 to TRBJ1-1, with D possibly being TRBD1 (5 bases). This CDR3 spans 11 amino acids. V shed 7 bases and J shed 5 bases, with 8 bases lying between them. Germline V gives CDR1 MGHDK, CDR2 SYGVNS. The CDR3 sequence: CASIRGTEAFF. The CDR3 region has the DNA TGTGCCAGCATTCGGGGGACTGAAGCTTTCTTT.

This chain connects TRBV7-9 to TRBJ2-5; 9 nucleotides line up with TRBD1. The trim removed 2 bases at V and 3 bases at J, leaving 10 bases unmatched. Germline CDR1 and CDR2: SEHNR and FQNEAQ (reference sequence). This CDR3 comprises 17 residues. The CDR3 sequence is CASSLTRGQGIEETQYF. CDR3 bases: TGTGCCAGCAGCTTAACCAGGGGACAGGGAATAGAAGAGACCCAGTACTTC. The complete variable domain, with remaining parts taken from reference TRBV7-9 and TRBJ2-5, reads DTGVSQNPRHKITKRGQNVTFRCDPISEHNRLYWYRQTLGQGPEFLTYFQNEAQLEKSRLLSDRFSAERPKGSFSTLEIQRTEQGDSAMYLCASSLTRGQGIEETQYFGPGTRLLVL.

The chain is built from TRBV19 and TRBJ2-7; 13 bases agree with TRBD2. Looked up from germline, CDR1 is LNHDA and CDR2 is SQIVND (reference sequence). This CDR3 has 15 residues. V was pared by 6 bases and J by 4 bases, with 6 bases of the junction left unmatched. The CDR3 DNA follows: TGTGCCAGTAGCCGGATGACTAGCGGGGGGTACGAGCAGTACTTC. This sequence encodes CASSRMTSGGYEQYF.

The gene calls are TRBV10-2 and TRBJ1-2; 9 bases fit TRBD1. CDR1 WSHSY and CDR2 SAAADI come from the germline V gene. Losses at the gene ends were 2 bases for V and 4 bases for J; bases not matched to a gene: 5. CDR3 length: 15 amino acids. The CDR3 spells CASSEGGQGVYGYTF. CDR3 nucleotide sequence: TGCGCCAGCAGTGAGGGGGGACAGGGCGTCTATGGCTACACCTTC.